This TCR beta chain came from a study of identical twins. Findings of the study overall: Researchers caution that invariant MAIT and iNKT cells could partly confound zero-insertion analyses.

Template switching created a universal primer site, and the cDNA included unique molecular identifiers. In TCRdb, the 5' RACE reads were re-called with MiXCR into one record per CDR3 protein. The sample has about 240,000 distinct CDR3 sequences, about 10% seen once. This CDR3 contains 14 residues. V lost 6 bases and J 4 bases, leaving 16 bases between the germline ends. This clonotype has only a few counts. The antigen is undetermined. The V gene is TRBV12-3 or TRBV12-4, the J gene TRBJ2-7, with a possible D match to TRBD1 (6 bases). The specimen was memory T cells sorted from blood. The TCR sequence derives from a man in his forties or fifties in good health. The CDR3 DNA reads as TGTGCCAGCAGCTGGACAGCCTCTCATTACGAGCAGTACTTC. This sequence encodes CASSWTASHYEQYF.